Listed below are T cell receptor beta chains from one sample, sequenced in a study of Tregs in tolerant kidney transplant recipients. Produced via immunoSEQ multiplex PCR; TCRdb's table is partial and in-frame only. The sample yields 85,000 to 90,000 clones, more than 80% seen once. Sequencing used CD8+ T cells from blood. These receptors were taken from a human donor in good health. CDR3s include the opening cysteine and the closing phenylalanine or tryptophan.

TRBJ1-5,TRBV6-6,CASSYLDTSNQPQHF
TRBJ1-1,TRBV5-8,CASSWGVEDSMNTEAFF
TRBJ1-3,TRBV30,CAWEGYSGNTIYF
TRBJ2-1,TRBV6-5,CASSYGSNEQFF
TRBJ2-7,TRBV7-3,CASSSTGSHEQYF
TRBJ1-2,TRBV10-3,CASLDTGNYGYTF
TRBJ1-2,TRBV29-1,CSAYSTGPGYGYTF
TRBJ1-1,TRBV5-1,CASSLDGGRTEAFF
TRBJ2-3,TRBV6-4,CASSEGGGTDTQYF
TRBJ2-1,TRBV9,CASSVERADNEQFF
TRBJ2-7,TRBV6-5,CASSYSIGQSAYEQYF
TRBJ1-2,TRBV30,CAWSVLEGGNYGYTF
TRBJ1-1,TRBV30,CAWSVDSENTEAFF
TRBJ2-5,TRBV19,CASSIGRQGKETQYF
TRBJ2-3,TRBV11-3,CASSLGLAGEEDTQYF
TRBJ2-7,TRBV27,CASRSGLGSYEQYF
TRBJ1-1,TRBV7-9,CASSLTEAFF
TRBJ2-5,TRBV2,CASSPLGTSQETQYF
TRBJ2-7,TRBV5-3,CARSLSPYRQGVAYEQYF
TRBJ1-5,TRBV27,CASSLKQGAQDQPQHF
TRBJ1-1,TRBV7-9,CASSPPGRTTKNTEAFF
TRBJ2-7,TRBV14,CASSQEGRGYEQYF
TRBJ2-1,TRBV6-5,CASRGGSDYNEQFF
TRBJ1-1,TRBV5-4,CASSLGSGAYEAFF
TRBJ1-1,TRBV5-1,CASGTGGSTEAFF
TRBJ2-4,TRBV13,CASSGYPTDVAKNIQYF
TRBJ2-2,TRBV29-1,CSVVSSGANTGELFF
TRBJ2-2,TRBV14,CASSQVEYANTGELFF
TRBJ2-1,TRBV7-2,CASSPLWGTYNEQFF
TRBJ2-5,TRBV2,CASSAETWGNQETQYF
TRBJ2-7,TRBV10-1,CASSENRGGEQYF
TRBJ1-2,TRBV29-1,CSVDVGPGYTF
TRBJ2-3,TRBV27,CASSLWDSADTQYF
TRBJ1-1,TRBV6-5,CASSPQPNGQAEAFF
TRBJ2-3,TRBV9,CASSVMIAGSGDTQYF
TRBJ1-1,TRBV27,CASGTPGAFF
TRBJ2-3,TRBV5-1,CASSLETEGDTQYF
TRBJ1-5,TRBV7-9,CASSSQGNQPQHF
TRBJ2-7,TRBV7-9,CASSLARDRTYEQYF
TRBJ2-1,TRBV19,CASSPGGAYNEQFF
TRBJ1-5,TRBV10-1,CASSPEGACQPQHF
TRBJ2-2,TRBV11-3,CASSPRQGVLAGELFF
TRBJ2-3,TRBV7-3,CASSLNGGLGTDTQYF
TRBJ1-2,TRBV27,CASSFQGLDYGYTF
TRBJ2-1,TRBV4-2,CASSQEETGGYNEQFF
TRBJ2-3,TRBV11-2,CASSQGDRVVTDTQYF
TRBJ2-1,TRBV6-5,CASSYGPPYNEQFF
TRBJ1-4,TRBV2,CASSYPGQLNEKLFF
TRBJ1-2,TRBV2,CASRGVFGYTF
TRBJ1-2,TRBV30,CAWSVTGATDYGYTF
TRBJ2-1,TRBV5-4,CASSSAGVEQFF